These 17 T cell receptor beta chains came from one sample sequenced in a study of blood T cells in healthy people across ages. A J-beta primer mix and a sample-barcoded 5' primer were used in a second PCR of about 7 to 12 cycles. TCRdb independently ran MiXCR on the 5' RACE reads; one entry per CDR3 protein. The profile shows approximately 800,000 distinct CDR3 sequences, more than 35% of them singletons. The sample consisted of blood. The receptors were gathered from a man aged 80 or over in good health.

This clonotype was detected only a few times. The rearrangement links TRBV30 to TRBJ1-2; D may be TRBD1 (5 bases). This CDR3 is 15 amino acids long. CDR1 GTSNPN and CDR2 SVGIG come from the germline V gene (reference sequence). Trimming pared 8 bases from V and 0 bases from J, leaving 19 bases between. Here the CDR3 reads CAQRTGDSPNYGYTF. In nucleotides, the CDR3 is TGTGCCCAAAGGACCGGAGACAGTCCTAACTATGGCTACACCTTC.

The rearrangement joins TRBV30 to TRBJ1-1; D is ambiguous. Trimming took 2 bases from V and 6 from J, leaving 10 bases between them. In germline, CDR1 is GTSNPN, CDR2 SVGIG (reference sequence). This CDR3 is 12 amino acids long. CDR3 sequence reads: CAWSNPGPEAFF. Written as DNA, the CDR3 is TGTGCCTGGAGTAACCCGGGCCCTGAAGCTTTCTTT. The entire variable domain, with the rest obtained from reference TRBV30 and TRBJ1-1, is as follows: SQTIHQWPATLVQPVGSPLSLECTVEGTSNPNLYWYRQAAGRGLQLLFYSVGIGQISSEVPQNLSASRPQDRQFILSSKKLLLSDSGFYLCAWSNPGPEAFFGQGTRLTVV.

The chain links TRBV10-3 to TRBJ1-5; 12 positions match TRBD1. Unmatched junction bases numbered 2, after V lost 6 bases and J lost 2 bases. In germline, CDR1 is ENHRY, CDR2 SYGVKD. The CDR3 spans 15 residues. The CDR3 DNA reads as TGTGCCATCAGGGGACAGGGGGCAGGCAATCAGCCCCAGCATTTT. Its protein product is CAIRGQGAGNQPQHF.

This chain links TRBV6-6 with TRBJ1-2; D uncertain. Germline-derived CDR1 and CDR2 are MNHNY and SVGAGI (reference sequence). Deletions cut 8 bases from V and 4 bases from J, with 11 bases between. This CDR3 region has 12 residues. CDR3 region: CASDTQSYGYTF. The CDR3 coding sequence is TGTGCCAGCGATACTCAGAGCTATGGCTACACCTTC.

This sequence joins TRBV6-2 or TRBV6-3 and TRBJ2-5, with TRBD1 as a possible D gene (6 bases). The CDR3 extends over 15 amino acids. The V and J ends lost 2 bases and 2 bases respectively, with 12 bases between them. CDR1 MNHEY and CDR2 SVGEGT come from the germline V gene. CDR3 in amino acids: CASSYAGQRQETQYF. CDR3 sequence (DNA): TGTGCCAGCAGTTACGCAGGACAGAGACAAGAGACCCAGTACTTC.

As concerns this clonotype: This sequence may be a read error, since a much larger clone differs from it by one base. V usage is TRBV11-3 and J usage is TRBJ2-5; D is perhaps TRBD2 (6 bases). Germline CDR1 and CDR2: SGHNT and YENEEA. CDR3 length: 13 residues. Written as DNA, the CDR3 is TGTGCCAGCAGTCCCCCGGGGGTGGAGACCCGGTACTTC. Translating it yields CASSPPGVETRYF. The full variable domain, rest sourced from reference TRBV11-3 and TRBJ2-5, is EAGVVQSPRYKIIEKKQPVAFWCNPISGHNTLYWYLQNLGQGPELLIRYENEEAVDDSQLPKDRFSAERLKGVDSTLKIQPAELGDSAVYLCASSPPGVETRYFGPGTRLLVL.

The chain recombines TRBV20-1 with TRBJ2-1; 8 bases agree with TRBD1. Germline V lookup: CDR1 DFQATT, CDR2 SNEGSKA (reference sequence). CDR3 length equals 13 residues. V shed 8 bases and J 5 bases; nucleotides not matched to a gene: 8. In DNA, the CDR3 is TGCAGTCCCGGACAGGGCAGAGACAATGAGCAGTTCTTC. Its protein is CSPGQGRDNEQFF.

This clonotype occurred a few times. The rearrangement uses TRBV5-1 and TRBJ1-4, with 7 bases fitting TRBD1. Per germline, CDR1 SGHRS and CDR2 YFSETQ. J was trimmed by 4 bases and V by 2 bases; bases with no gene match: 2. The CDR3 totals 14 residues. CDR3: CASSLQGYNEKLFF. CDR3 nucleotides: TGCGCCAGCAGCTTACAGGGGTATAATGAAAAACTGTTTTTT. The complete variable domain, with remaining parts taken from reference TRBV5-1 and TRBJ1-4, reads KAGVTQTPRYLIKTRGQQVTLSCSPISGHRSVSWYQQTPGQGLQFLFEYFSETQRNKGNFPGRFSGRQFSNSRSEMNVSTLELGDSALYLCASSLQGYNEKLFFGSGTQLSVL.

As for this clonotype: Being one base from a much bigger clone, this may be a read error. V is TRBV29-1 and J is TRBJ2-1; TRBD2 agrees at 10 bases. Germline CDR1 SQVTM, CDR2 ANQGSEA. This CDR3 region has 15 residues. V gave up 3 bases and J gave up 9 bases; unmatched junction bases: 11. CDR3 region: CSVEDPLAGACEQFF. As DNA, the CDR3 is TGCAGCGTTGAGGACCCGCTAGCGGGAGCCTGTGAGCAGTTCTTC.

The V gene is TRBV5-1, the J gene TRBJ2-3; 7 positions agree with TRBD2. Germline assignment: CDR1 SGHRS and CDR2 YFSETQ. After removal of 2 bases from V and 5 bases from J, the junction contained 11 bases not matched to a gene. This CDR3 has 16 amino acids. As DNA, the CDR3 is TGCGCCAGCAGCTTAGGCGACGGGGGGACGATAGATACGCAGTATTTT. Residues: CASSLGDGGTIDTQYF.

The sample holds a few counts of this clonotype. The chain employs TRBV29-1 and TRBJ1-2, with a weak D call TRBD1 (5 bases). V lost 7 bases and J 0 bases, leaving 12 bases between the germline ends. Germline V gene sequence: CDR1 SQVTM, CDR2 ANQGSEA. The CDR3 covers 13 residues. The DNA for the CDR3 is TGCAGCGATAGGGAGACAGCTAACTATGGCTACACCTTC. As protein: CSDRETANYGYTF.

This clonotype appeared a few times. The rearrangement links TRBV6-6 to TRBJ2-1; 12 bases align to TRBD1. From germline, CDR1 is MNHNY and CDR2 SVGAGI (reference sequence). The CDR3 is 15 amino acids. The V segment lost 6 bases and the J segment 6 bases; nucleotides outside the gene matches: 6. This CDR3 is CASRNRGQGANEQFF. The CDR3 DNA sequence: TGTGCCAGCAGAAACAGGGGACAGGGGGCCAATGAGCAGTTCTTC.

Concerning this clonotype itself: The junction differs from germline at one of its ends, possibly a read error. This chain joins TRBV27 and TRBJ2-3; 10 positions agree with TRBD2. The CDR3 is 16 amino acids. From germline, CDR1 is MNHEY and CDR2 SMNVEV (reference sequence). CDR3 sequence reads: CASSLRSSGSIDTRYF. For the CDR3, the DNA is TGTGCCAGCAGTTTACGGTCTAGCGGGAGTATAGATACGCGGTATTTT.

The chain uses TRBV7-8 and TRBJ2-1; 10 nucleotides agree with TRBD2. From germline, CDR1 is SGHVS and CDR2 FQNEAQ. CDR3 length: 15 residues. The V gene end was trimmed by 8 bases and the J gene end by 0 bases; junction bases not matched to a gene: 4. The DNA of the CDR3 is TGTGCCAGCGCCCGGACTAGCGGCTCCTACAATGAGCAGTTCTTC. This translates into CASARTSGSYNEQFF. The variable domain in full, with the rest retrieved from reference TRBV7-8 and TRBJ2-1, is GAGVSQSPRYKVAKRGQDVALRCDPISGHVSLFWYQQALGQGPEFLTYFQNEAQLDKSGLPSDRFFAERPEGSVSTLKIQRTQQEDSAVYLCASARTSGSYNEQFFGPGTRLTVL.

The CDR3 coding sequence is TGTGCCAGCAGCTTGCTCTCTGGCTCTGGGGCCAACGTCCTGACTTTC. Protein product: CASSLLSGSGANVLTF. The chain employs TRBV5-5 and TRBJ2-6, with D unresolved. V shed 1 base and J shed 0 bases, with 8 bases lying between them. The V gene's germline CDR1 is SGHKS and CDR2 YYEKEE (reference sequence). There are 16 residues in the CDR3.

The V call is TRBV7-2, the J call TRBJ2-5; TRBD2 might be the D (5 bases). Between the trimmed V and J ends, which lost 6 bases and 0 bases, there was a span of 17 bases. The CDR3 loop spans 16 amino acids. Germline CDR1 and CDR2: SGHTA and FQGNSA. The CDR3 DNA reads TGTGCCAGCAGTCCCAAGGGCGGGCAGTACCAAGAGACCCAGTACTTC. Protein product: CASSPKGGQYQETQYF. Drawing the rest from reference TRBV7-2 and TRBJ2-5, the complete variable domain is GAGVSQSPSNKVTEKGKDVELRCDPISGHTALYWYRQSLGQGLEFLIYFQGNSAPDKSGLPSDRFSAERTGGSVSTLTIQRTQQEDSAVYLCASSPKGGQYQETQYFGPGTRLLVL.

The chain has TRBV10-3 and TRBJ2-4; D is unresolved. The DNA end lines up better with TRBJ2-7; the J call may be wrong. Germline values: CDR1 ENHRY, CDR2 SYGVKD. This CDR3 is 12 amino acids long. In DNA form, the CDR3 reads TGTGCCATTTGGGGAACCCTCGGCGAGCAGTACTTC. Translating it yields CAIWGTLGEQYF.